This T cell receptor (beta chain) was profiled in a study of blood T cell repertoires in COVID-19. Study-wide background: Recovery meant two consecutive negative NP/OP PCR tests, professional clearance, or resolved symptoms.

V lost 2 bases, J lost 2 bases, and 7 bases lay in between. Germline assignment: CDR1 WSHSY and CDR2 SAAADI. The CDR3 is 13 amino acids. Enrollees, about 18 to 90 years old, lived in 24 US areas. Which cohort a participant joined came from the clinical history participants gave. Per the study methods: Reference gene primer amplification yielded estimated nucleated cell counts. Assay: immunoSEQ multiplex PCR; the TCRdb copy retains only in-frame clones and omits some. D and trimming come from the DNA, and the V and J calls and clone size come from that table. The table lists a few hundred thousand clones, more than 75% of them singletons.

The sample comprised PBMCs or T cells enriched from blood (not recorded which). The chain carries TRBV10-2 and TRBJ2-7; a possible D gene is TRBD1 (5 bases). The clonotype was recovered from a middle-aged man in a cohort exposed to, infected with or recovered from COVID-19 (not recorded which). In nucleotides, the CDR3 is TGCGCCAGCAGTGAGGGACAACCCTACGAGCAGTACTTC. Translating gives CASSEGQPYEQYF.